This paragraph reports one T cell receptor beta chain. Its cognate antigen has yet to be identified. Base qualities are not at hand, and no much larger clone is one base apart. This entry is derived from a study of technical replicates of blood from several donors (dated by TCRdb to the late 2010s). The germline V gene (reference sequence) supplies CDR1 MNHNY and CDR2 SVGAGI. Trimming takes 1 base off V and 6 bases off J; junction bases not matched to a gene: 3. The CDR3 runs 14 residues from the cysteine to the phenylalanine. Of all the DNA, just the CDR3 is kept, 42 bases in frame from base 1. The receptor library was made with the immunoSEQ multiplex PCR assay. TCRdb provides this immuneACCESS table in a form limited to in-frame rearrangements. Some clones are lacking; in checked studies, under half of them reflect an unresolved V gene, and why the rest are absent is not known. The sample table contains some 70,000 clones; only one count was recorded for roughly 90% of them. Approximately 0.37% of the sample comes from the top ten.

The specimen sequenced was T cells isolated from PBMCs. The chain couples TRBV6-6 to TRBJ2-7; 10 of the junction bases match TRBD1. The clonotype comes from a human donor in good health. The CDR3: CASSYLGQGIEQYF. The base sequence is TGTGCCAGCAGTTACTTGGGACAGGGGATCGAGCAGTACTTC.